This entry lists 31 T cell receptor beta chains sequenced from one sample in a study of blood T cell repertoires in COVID-19 (dated by TCRdb to 2018 to 2021). Library method: the immunoSEQ multiplex PCR assay. TCRdb holds this immuneACCESS table with in-frame rearrangements only. Some clones are missing; in checked studies, unresolved V genes explain under half, and the rest has no known cause. This sample gives about 280,000 clones in total; roughly 85% of them show up just once. Clones ranked in the top ten supply 2% to 3% of the sample. The sample taken for sequencing was PBMCs or T cells enriched from blood (not recorded which). The receptors here all came from a woman in her 50s who had recovered from COVID-19.

About this clone: Other nucleotide sequences from this sample produce the same CDR3. The rearrangement links TRBV7-2 to TRBJ1-1; D gene unclear. The V gene lost 1 base and the J gene lost 3 bases, with 9 bases spanning the gap. CDR3 length equals 14 residues. Germline assignment: CDR1 SGHTA and CDR2 FQGNSA. The CDR3 is CASSLEASDTEAFF. Here the CDR3 DNA reads TGTGCCAGCAGCTTAGAAGCTAGTGACACTGAAGCTTTCTTT.

This chain connects TRBV18 to TRBJ1-2, with a possible D match to TRBD1 (5 bases). CDR1 is KGHSH and CDR2 is LQKENI in the germline V gene. This CDR3 region has 14 residues. V shed 6 bases and J shed 8 bases, with 19 bases lying between them. The CDR3 DNA sequence: TGTGCCAGCTCTCTATTACAGGTATACGAGGGCTACACCTTC. It translates to CASSLLQVYEGYTF.

The chain joins TRBV3-1 (or the pseudogene TRBV3-2) to TRBJ2-7; 8 positions match TRBD2. The CDR3 covers 15 residues. With V trimmed by 0 bases and J by 3 bases, 4 bases remained unmatched. Germline assignment: CDR1 LGHDT and CDR2 YNNKEL (reference sequence). For the CDR3, the DNA is TGTGCCAGCAGCCAAGATGCTAGCGGGCACTACGAGCAGTACTTC. Protein product: CASSQDASGHYEQYF.

The rearrangement uses TRBV11-2 and TRBJ2-7, with TRBD2 matching over 7 bases. The CDR3 sequence is 15 residues long. In germline, CDR1 is SGHAT, CDR2 FQNNGV. Unmatched junction bases numbered 5, after V lost 0 bases and J lost 3 bases. The CDR3 protein is CASSLEASGSYEQYF. The DNA for the CDR3 is TGTGCCAGCAGCTTAGAAGCTAGCGGAAGCTACGAGCAGTACTTC.

V usage is TRBV19 and J usage is TRBJ2-3; D possibly corresponds to TRBD2 (6 bases). CDR3 length equals 15 residues. Trimming cost V 3 bases and J 4 bases, with 14 bases left between them. The germline CDR1 and CDR2 sequences are LNHDA and SQIVND (reference sequence). CDR3 amino acids: CASSISFGGADTQYF. In nucleotides, the CDR3 is TGTGCCAGTAGTATCAGTTTCGGGGGAGCAGATACGCAGTATTTT.

The chain couples TRBV3-1 (or the pseudogene TRBV3-2) to TRBJ2-7; 7 nucleotides align to TRBD1. V dropped 4 bases and J dropped 4; count of bases not matched to a gene: 4. The CDR3 covers 13 residues. CDR1 and CDR2 from the germline V gene are LGHDT and YNNKEL (reference sequence). The CDR3: CASSRDSRYEQYF. The CDR3 DNA is TGTGCCAGCAGCCGGGACAGCCGATACGAGCAGTACTTC.

V and J are TRBV7-8 and TRBJ1-5; D is possibly TRBD1 (6 bases). CDR3 length: 15 amino acids. Trimming cost V 1 base and J 0 bases, with 7 bases left between them. Germline loops: CDR1 SGHVS, CDR2 FQNEAQ. Here the CDR3 DNA reads TGTGCCAGCAGCTTAGGGACAGTTAGCAATCAGCCCCAGCATTTT. This gives the protein CASSLGTVSNQPQHF.

This clone showed up just once. The chain employs TRBV29-1 and TRBJ2-1; 9 positions agree with TRBD2. This CDR3 has 11 residues. Trimming cost V 0 bases and J 15 bases; bases outside gene matches: 3. Germline lookup yields CDR1 SQVTM and CDR2 ANQGSEA. The CDR3, as DNA: TGCAGCGTTGAAGAGCGGGAGGGACTGTTCTTC. Protein sequence: CSVEEREGLFF.

The chain joins TRBV9 to TRBJ1-1; unclear D gene. The CDR3 is made up of 15 amino acids. V was shortened by 2 bases and J by 0 bases, with 11 bases between the two germline ends. CDR1 SGDLS and CDR2 YYNGEE come from the germline V gene. The CDR3: CASSVTSGLNTEAFF. CDR3 sequence (DNA): TGTGCCAGCAGCGTCACCAGTGGCCTGAACACTGAAGCTTTCTTT.

V usage is TRBV5-1 and J usage is TRBJ1-4; TRBD1 agrees at 10 bases. The trim removed 4 bases at V and 0 bases at J, leaving 3 bases unmatched. CDR1 is SGHRS and CDR2 is YFSETQ in the germline V gene. The CDR3 covers 16 residues. The CDR3 coding sequence is TGCGCCAGCAGCCGGGGACAGGGGACAACTAATGAAAAACTGTTTTTT. Protein product: CASSRGQGTTNEKLFF.

This chain connects TRBV6-2 or TRBV6-3 to TRBJ1-5; D is ambiguous. V shed 0 bases and J shed 4 bases, with 7 bases lying between them. The CDR3 totals 14 residues. In germline, CDR1 is MNHEY, CDR2 SVGEGT. The CDR3 sequence is CASSYSGRNQPQHF. CDR3 bases: TGTGCCAGCAGTTACTCGGGGAGAAATCAGCCCCAGCATTTT.

The rearrangement uses TRBV5-1 and TRBJ1-2; 10 bases match TRBD1. The trim removed 4 bases at V and 0 bases at J, leaving 6 bases unmatched. The CDR3 runs 16 residues. From germline, CDR1 is SGHRS and CDR2 YFSETQ. The CDR3 here is CASSPRQGATNYGYTF. As DNA, the CDR3 is TGCGCCAGCAGCCCCCGACAGGGGGCGACTAACTATGGCTACACCTTC. Supplemented by reference TRBV5-1 and TRBJ1-2, the full variable domain reads KAGVTQTPRYLIKTRGQQVTLSCSPISGHRSVSWYQQTPGQGLQFLFEYFSETQRNKGNFPGRFSGRQFSNSRSEMNVSTLELGDSALYLCASSPRQGATNYGYTFGSGTRLTVV.

The V call is TRBV3-1 (or the pseudogene TRBV3-2), the J call TRBJ1-1, with a possible D match to TRBD1 (5 bases). The CDR3 runs to 15 residues. V shed 3 bases and J shed 5 bases, with 16 bases lying between them. Germline assignment: CDR1 LGHDT and CDR2 YNNKEL (reference sequence). CDR3 in DNA: TGTGCCAGCAGCCAGCGGAGGGGCCTAGGGACTGAAGCTTTCTTT. It codes for CASSQRRGLGTEAFF.

The V call is TRBV7-3, the J call TRBJ2-3; the match to TRBD2 covers 11 bases. CDR1 SGHTA and CDR2 FQGTGA come from the germline V gene. The V segment lost 1 base and the J segment 6 bases; nucleotides outside the gene matches: 0. This CDR3 is built from 14 residues. As DNA, the CDR3 is TGTGCCAGCAGCTTAAGACTAGCGGGGGATACGCAGTATTTT. Encoded protein: CASSLRLAGDTQYF. Complete variable domain (other parts from reference TRBV7-3 and TRBJ2-3): GAGVSQTPSNKVTEKGKYVELRCDPISGHTALYWYRQSLGQGPEFLIYFQGTGAADDSGLPNDRFFAVRPEGSVSTLKIQRTERGDSAVYLCASSLRLAGDTQYFGPGTRLTVL.

The chain carries TRBV9 and TRBJ2-2; D may be TRBD2 (6 bases). Germline lookup yields CDR1 SGDLS and CDR2 YYNGEE. The CDR3 has 17 amino acids. The germline V and J ends were trimmed by 4 bases and 7 bases, with 23 bases remaining between them. The CDR3 DNA reads TGTGCCAGCAGCCCAAGTCCCGGGAGTAGCAAGGGCGGGGAGCTGTTTTTT. Its translation is CASSPSPGSSKGGELFF.

V and J are TRBV28 and TRBJ2-2, with D tentatively TRBD1 (5 bases). The V end lost 7 bases, the J end lost 3 bases, and 12 bases lay between the germline ends. Germline CDR1 MDHEN, CDR2 SYDVKM. This CDR3 is built from 14 residues. The CDR3 spells CASMGRADTGELFF. CDR3 bases: TGTGCCAGCATGGGCAGGGCCGACACCGGGGAGCTGTTTTTT.

This sequence joins TRBV2 and TRBJ2-3; possibly TRBD2 for D (6 bases). The CDR3 extends over 15 amino acids. Between the trimmed V and J ends, which lost 4 bases and 0 bases, there was a span of 11 bases. Germline CDR1 and CDR2: SNHLY and FYNNEI. CDR3: CASSGPGESTDTQYF. The CDR3 region has the DNA TGTGCCAGCAGTGGACCGGGGGAGAGCACAGATACGCAGTATTTT.

The rearrangement joins TRBV7-9 to TRBJ2-5; 11 bases fit TRBD2. Per germline, CDR1 SEHNR and CDR2 FQNEAQ (reference sequence). V was clipped by 6 bases and J by 5 bases; unmatched bases: 11. The CDR3 covers 16 residues. CDR3: CASSETVAGGRETQYF. The CDR3 nucleotides read TGTGCCAGCAGTGAAACTGTAGCGGGGGGGCGGGAGACCCAGTACTTC. The variable domain in full, with the rest retrieved from reference TRBV7-9 and TRBJ2-5, is DTGVSQNPRHKITKRGQNVTFRCDPISEHNRLYWYRQTLGQGPEFLTYFQNEAQLEKSRLLSDRFSAERPKGSFSTLEIQRTEQGDSAMYLCASSETVAGGRETQYFGPGTRLLVL.

This chain uses TRBV2 with TRBJ1-4; 10 nucleotides match TRBD1. The CDR3 has 14 amino acids. The J segment lost 5 bases and the V segment lost 6 bases, leaving 3 bases of the junction unmatched. Germline V gene data show CDR1 as SNHLY and CDR2 as FYNNEI. CDR3 sequence reads: CASRRDRGNEKLFF. The CDR3 DNA sequence: TGTGCCAGCAGGCGGGACAGGGGAAATGAAAAACTGTTTTTT.

The rearrangement links TRBV9 to TRBJ2-2; D possibly corresponds to TRBD1 (5 bases). This CDR3 has 15 amino acids. CDR1 SGDLS and CDR2 YYNGEE come from the germline V gene. Trimming stripped 0 bases from V and 3 bases from J, with 9 bases between. This chain's CDR3 is CASSVAARDTGELFF. The CDR3, as DNA: TGTGCCAGCAGCGTAGCTGCCAGGGACACCGGGGAGCTGTTTTTT.

In this sample, this clone turned up once. The gene calls are TRBV29-1 and TRBJ2-1; 12 bases align to TRBD1. The CDR3 has 16 residues. The V and J ends lost 7 bases and 4 bases, in that order; junction bases with no gene match: 11. The germline V gene encodes CDR1 SQVTM and CDR2 ANQGSEA. For the CDR3, the DNA is TGCAGCGCTGTCCAAGGGACAGGGGGCAAGTACAATGAGCAGTTCTTC. It yields the protein CSAVQGTGGKYNEQFF.

The rearrangement joins TRBV6-5 to TRBJ2-1; the match to TRBD2 covers 10 bases. The CDR3 totals 15 residues. Per germline, CDR1 MNHEY and CDR2 SVGAGI. The trim removed 6 bases at V and 2 bases at J, leaving 4 bases unmatched. This CDR3 reads CASRSAGGPYNEQFF. The CDR3 DNA sequence: TGTGCCAGCAGGTCAGCGGGAGGGCCCTACAATGAGCAGTTCTTC.

This clone is a singleton in its sample. Other DNA variants within this sample encode the same CDR3. The J gene is TRBJ1-4, the V gene TRBV5-1; D remains unclear. Germline CDR1 SGHRS, CDR2 YFSETQ. The CDR3 runs to 14 residues. The V gene lost 4 bases and the J gene lost 5 bases, with 12 bases spanning the gap. The CDR3 DNA is TGCGCCAGCAGCCCCGGGAGCGCAAATGAAAAACTGTTTTTT. Its translation is CASSPGSANEKLFF.

The V and J genes are TRBV6-5 and TRBJ1-5; D is unclear. The CDR3 totals 13 residues. Trimming took 1 base from V and 6 from J, leaving 7 bases between them. The germline CDR1 and CDR2 sequences are MNHEY and SVGAGI. Here the CDR3 reads CASSYLGGQPQHF. In DNA form, the CDR3 reads TGTGCCAGCAGTTACTTAGGCGGTCAGCCCCAGCATTTT.

The rearrangement uses TRBV27 and TRBJ2-3; a weak D match, TRBD2 (5 bases). This CDR3 is built from 13 residues. V dropped 5 bases and J dropped 5 bases, with 11 bases sitting between them. Germline values: CDR1 MNHEY, CDR2 SMNVEV (reference sequence). The CDR3 sequence: CASSPRGGDTQYF. CDR3 in DNA: TGTGCCAGCAGTCCCCGGGGTGGAGATACGCAGTATTTT.

This chain joins TRBV3-1 (or the pseudogene TRBV3-2) and TRBJ1-5, with D maybe TRBD1 (5 bases). The CDR3 spans 17 residues. Germline loops: CDR1 LGHDT, CDR2 YNNKEL (reference sequence). V lost 2 bases and J 0 bases, leaving 14 bases between the germline ends. The CDR3 here is CASSQTMGLYSNQPQHF. CDR3 DNA: TGTGCCAGCAGCCAAACAATGGGGCTTTATAGCAATCAGCCCCAGCATTTT.

The rearrangement joins TRBV27 to TRBJ1-2; 8 bases map to TRBD1. Germline CDR1 and CDR2: MNHEY and SMNVEV (reference sequence). With 4 bases clipped from V and 7 bases from J, the junction kept 5 bases outside the gene matches. The CDR3 sequence is 13 residues long. CDR3: CASSYRGAVGYTF. The CDR3 DNA reads as TGTGCCAGCAGTTACAGGGGGGCGGTTGGCTACACCTTC.

The chain combines TRBV30 with TRBJ1-6, with D maybe TRBD1 (5 bases). This CDR3 comprises 13 residues. V shed 5 bases and J shed 9 bases, with 14 bases lying between them. Germline-derived CDR1 and CDR2 are GTSNPN and SVGIG (reference sequence). DNA for the CDR3: TGTGCCTGGGGCAGGCAGGGCGGTTCACCCCTCCACTTT. Its translation is CAWGRQGGSPLHF.

The chain uses TRBV3-1 (or the pseudogene TRBV3-2) and TRBJ1-3; D remains ambiguous. Germline-derived CDR1 and CDR2 are LGHDT and YNNKEL (reference sequence). The CDR3 totals 12 residues. Trimming removed 1 base at V and 4 bases at J, with 2 bases between. The CDR3 is CASSQAGNTIYF. The CDR3 DNA is TGTGCCAGCAGCCAAGCAGGAAACACCATATATTTT.

V and J are TRBV25-1 and TRBJ1-1; tentative D call: TRBD1 (6 bases). V was cut by 6 bases and J by 7 bases, with 15 bases left in between. The V gene's germline CDR1 is MGHDK and CDR2 SYGVNS. CDR3 length equals 13 residues. The DNA of the CDR3 is TGTGCCAGCAGCACTCCAGGGGCGGTTGAAGCTTTCTTT. As protein: CASSTPGAVEAFF.

The sample holds a few counts of this clone. The chain recombines TRBV30 with TRBJ1-6; 8 nucleotides agree with TRBD1. The CDR3 consists of 14 residues. The V gene end was trimmed by 2 bases and the J gene end by 8 bases; junction bases not matched to a gene: 5. In germline, CDR1 is GTSNPN, CDR2 SVGIG (reference sequence). In DNA, the CDR3 is TGTGCCTGGAGTACAGGGGGGAGCGATTCACCCCTCCACTTT. Translated, it gives CAWSTGGSDSPLHF.